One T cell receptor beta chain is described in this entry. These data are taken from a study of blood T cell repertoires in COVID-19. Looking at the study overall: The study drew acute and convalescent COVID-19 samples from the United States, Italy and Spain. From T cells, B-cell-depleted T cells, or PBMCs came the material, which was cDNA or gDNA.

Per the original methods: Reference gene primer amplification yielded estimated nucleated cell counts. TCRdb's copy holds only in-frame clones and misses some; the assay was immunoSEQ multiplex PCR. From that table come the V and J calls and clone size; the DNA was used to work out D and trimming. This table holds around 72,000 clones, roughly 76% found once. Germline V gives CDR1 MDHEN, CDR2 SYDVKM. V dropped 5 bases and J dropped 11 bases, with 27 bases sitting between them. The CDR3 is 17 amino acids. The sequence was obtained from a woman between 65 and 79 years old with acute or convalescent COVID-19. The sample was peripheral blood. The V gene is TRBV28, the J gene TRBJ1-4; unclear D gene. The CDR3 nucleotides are TGTGCCAGCAGTACCGGGAGGCAAAAGTTTAATATGGCGAAACTGTTTTTT. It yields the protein CASSTGRQKFNMAKLFF.